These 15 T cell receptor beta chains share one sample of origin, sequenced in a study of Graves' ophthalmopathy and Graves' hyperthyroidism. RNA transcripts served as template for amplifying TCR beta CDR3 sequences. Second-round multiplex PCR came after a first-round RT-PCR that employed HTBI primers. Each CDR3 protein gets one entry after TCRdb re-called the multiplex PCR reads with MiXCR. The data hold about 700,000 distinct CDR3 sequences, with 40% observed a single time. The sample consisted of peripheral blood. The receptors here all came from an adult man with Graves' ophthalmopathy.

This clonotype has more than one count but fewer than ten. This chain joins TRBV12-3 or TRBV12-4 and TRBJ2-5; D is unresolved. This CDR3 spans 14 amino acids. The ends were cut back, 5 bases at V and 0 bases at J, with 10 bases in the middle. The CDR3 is CASSRTPYQETQYF. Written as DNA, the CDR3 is TGTGCCAGCAGTCGAACACCCTACCAAGAGACCCAGTACTTC.

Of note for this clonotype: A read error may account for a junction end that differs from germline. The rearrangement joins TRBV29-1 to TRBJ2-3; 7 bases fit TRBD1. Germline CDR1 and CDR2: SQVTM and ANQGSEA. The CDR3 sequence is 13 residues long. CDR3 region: CSARDRYTDTQCF. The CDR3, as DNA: TGCAGCGCCCGGGACAGATACACAGATACGCAGTGTTTT.

The CDR3 protein is CATSRGRADNSPLHF. The DNA of the CDR3 is TGTGCCACCAGCAGAGGACGAGCAGATAATTCACCCCTCCACTTT. The V call is TRBV15, the J call TRBJ1-6; no clear D gene. V was cut by 1 base and J by 5 bases, with 9 bases left in between. From germline, CDR1 is LNHNV and CDR2 YYDKDF (reference sequence). The CDR3 is 15 residues long.

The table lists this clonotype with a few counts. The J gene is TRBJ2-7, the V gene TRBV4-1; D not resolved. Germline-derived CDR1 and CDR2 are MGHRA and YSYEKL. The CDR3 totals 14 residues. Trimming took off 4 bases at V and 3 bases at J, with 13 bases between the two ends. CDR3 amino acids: CASSPRQVSYEQYF. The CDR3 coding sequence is TGCGCCAGCAGCCCTAGACAAGTAAGCTACGAGCAGTACTTC.

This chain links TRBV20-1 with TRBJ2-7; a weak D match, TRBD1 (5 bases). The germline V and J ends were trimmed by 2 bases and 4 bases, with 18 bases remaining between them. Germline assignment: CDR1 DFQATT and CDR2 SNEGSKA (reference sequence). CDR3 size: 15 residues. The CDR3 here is CSARKAQVLGYEQYF. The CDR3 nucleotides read TGCAGTGCTAGAAAGGCACAGGTGCTGGGGTACGAGCAGTACTTC.

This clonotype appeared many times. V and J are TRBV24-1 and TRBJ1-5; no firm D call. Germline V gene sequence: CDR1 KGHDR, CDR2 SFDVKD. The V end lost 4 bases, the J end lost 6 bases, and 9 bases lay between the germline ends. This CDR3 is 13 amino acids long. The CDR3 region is CATSEGSPQPQHF. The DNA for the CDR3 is TGTGCCACCAGTGAGGGGTCACCTCAGCCCCAGCATTTT.

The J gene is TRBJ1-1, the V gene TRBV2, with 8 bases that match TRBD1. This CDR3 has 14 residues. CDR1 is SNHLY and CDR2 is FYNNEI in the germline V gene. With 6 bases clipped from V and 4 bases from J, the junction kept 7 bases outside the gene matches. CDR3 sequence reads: CASRETGVPTEAFF. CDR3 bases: TGTGCCAGCAGAGAGACAGGGGTCCCCACTGAAGCTTTCTTT.

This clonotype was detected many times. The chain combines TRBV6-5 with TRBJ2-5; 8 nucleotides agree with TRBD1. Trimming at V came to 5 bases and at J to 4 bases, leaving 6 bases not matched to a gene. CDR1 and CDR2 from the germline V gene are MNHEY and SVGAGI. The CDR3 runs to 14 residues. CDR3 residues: CASSTTGGGETQYF. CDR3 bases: TGTGCCAGCAGTACCACAGGGGGTGGAGAGACCCAGTACTTC.

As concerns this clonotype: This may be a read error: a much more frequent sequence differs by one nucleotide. CDR3 DNA: TGTGCCAGCAGCCCTAGCTCTGCTGACGTCCTGACTTTC. Its translation: CASSPSSADVLTF. The J gene is TRBJ2-6, the V gene TRBV9, with D perhaps matching TRBD2 (5 bases). Germline CDR1 and CDR2: SGDLS and YYNGEE. The CDR3 is 13 amino acids. The ends were cut back, 4 bases at V and 11 bases at J, with 13 bases in the middle.

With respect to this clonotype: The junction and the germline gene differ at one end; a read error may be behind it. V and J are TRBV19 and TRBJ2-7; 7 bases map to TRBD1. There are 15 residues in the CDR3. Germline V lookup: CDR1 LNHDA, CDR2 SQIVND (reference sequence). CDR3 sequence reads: CASSLDRARAYEQYF. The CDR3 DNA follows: TGTGCCAGTAGTTTAGACAGGGCGAGAGCCTACGAGCAGTACTTC. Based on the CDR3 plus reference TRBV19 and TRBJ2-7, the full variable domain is DGGITQSPKYLFRKEGQNVTLSCEQNLNHDAMYWYRQDPGQGLRLIYYSQIVNDFQKGDIAEGYSVSREKKESFPLTVTSAQKNPTAFYLCASSLDRARAYEQYFGPGTRLTVT.

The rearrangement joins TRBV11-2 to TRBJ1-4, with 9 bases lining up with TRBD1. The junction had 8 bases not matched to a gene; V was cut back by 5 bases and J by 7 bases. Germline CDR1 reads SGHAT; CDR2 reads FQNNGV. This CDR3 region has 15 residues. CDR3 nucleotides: TGTGCCAGCAGCCCGTTACAGGGGGCAGGTGAAAAACTGTTTTTT. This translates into CASSPLQGAGEKLFF.

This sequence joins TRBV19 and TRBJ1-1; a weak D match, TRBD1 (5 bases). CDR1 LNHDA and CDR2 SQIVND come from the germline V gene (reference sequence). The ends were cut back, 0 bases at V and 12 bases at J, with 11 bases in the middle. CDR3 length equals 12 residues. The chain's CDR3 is CASSIDAGRTFF. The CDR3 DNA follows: TGTGCCAGTAGTATAGATGCAGGGAGGACTTTCTTT.

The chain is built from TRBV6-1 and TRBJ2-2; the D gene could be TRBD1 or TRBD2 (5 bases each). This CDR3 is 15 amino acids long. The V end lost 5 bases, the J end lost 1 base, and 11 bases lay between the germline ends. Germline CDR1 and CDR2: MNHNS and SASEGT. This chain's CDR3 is CASSYSGRNTGELFF. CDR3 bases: TGTGCCAGCAGTTACTCGGGACGGAACACCGGGGAGCTGTTTTTT.

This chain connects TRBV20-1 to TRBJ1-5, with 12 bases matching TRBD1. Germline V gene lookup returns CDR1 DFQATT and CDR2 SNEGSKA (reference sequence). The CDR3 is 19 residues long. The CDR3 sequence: CSACQGGTGGLVSNQPQHF. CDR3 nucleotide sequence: TGCAGCGCATGCCAAGGAGGGACAGGGGGCTTGGTTAGCAATCAGCCCCAGCATTTT.

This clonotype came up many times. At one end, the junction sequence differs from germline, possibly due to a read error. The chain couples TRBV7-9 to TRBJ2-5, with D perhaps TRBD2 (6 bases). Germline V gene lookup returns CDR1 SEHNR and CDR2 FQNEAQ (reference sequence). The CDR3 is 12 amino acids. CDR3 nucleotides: TGTGCCAGCAGCTTATTTGGGAGGTCATTTAACTTC. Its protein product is CASSLFGRSFNF.